What follows is one T cell receptor (beta chain) and its context. The method was immunoSEQ multiplex PCR; TCRdb's version includes in-frame clones alone and lacks a portion of them. The repertoire holds some 50,000 clones, around 80% seen once, with about 1.5% in the top ten. The sample comes from a study of OX40 agonist ivuxolimab in advanced cancers. The CDR3 totals 20 residues. Germline CDR1 LNHDA, CDR2 SQIVND (reference sequence). V trimming: 3 bases; J trimming: 10 bases; junction bases outside the gene matches: 21. Patients were ruled out by autoimmune disease history or systemic immunosuppression.

The sample consisted of CD4+ or CD8+ T cells sorted from blood, taken in a trial of the OX40 agonist ivuxolimab. The V and J genes are TRBV19 and TRBJ2-1; TRBD2 agrees at 13 bases. The clonotype originates from an adult with an advanced solid tumor such as melanoma, head and neck, liver or kidney cancer. DNA for the CDR3: TGTGCCAGTAGTATCGACGCAGTCCCGGGACTAGCGGGACAGAGTAGCGAGCAGTTCTTC. This gives the protein CASSIDAVPGLAGQSSEQFF. Full variable domain (missing parts from reference TRBV19 and TRBJ2-1): DGGITQSPKYLFRKEGQNVTLSCEQNLNHDAMYWYRQDPGQGLRLIYYSQIVNDFQKGDIAEGYSVSREKKESFPLTVTSAQKNPTAFYLCASSIDAVPGLAGQSSEQFFGPGTRLTVL.